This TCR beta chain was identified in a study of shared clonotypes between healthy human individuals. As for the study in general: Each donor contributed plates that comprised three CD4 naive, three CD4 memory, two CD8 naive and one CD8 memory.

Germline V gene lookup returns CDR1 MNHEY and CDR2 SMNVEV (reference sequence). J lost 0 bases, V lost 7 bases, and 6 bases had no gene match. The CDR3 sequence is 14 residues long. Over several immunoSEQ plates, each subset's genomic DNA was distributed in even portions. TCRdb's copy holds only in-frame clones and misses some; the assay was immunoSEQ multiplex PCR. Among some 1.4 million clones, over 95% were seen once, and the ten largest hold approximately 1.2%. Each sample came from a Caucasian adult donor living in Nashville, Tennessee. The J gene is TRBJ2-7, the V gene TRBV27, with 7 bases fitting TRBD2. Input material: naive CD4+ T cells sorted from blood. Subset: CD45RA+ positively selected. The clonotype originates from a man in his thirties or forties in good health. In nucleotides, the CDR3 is TGTGCCAGCAAGAGGGGAGGGGTCTCCTACGAGCAGTACTTC. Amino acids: CASKRGGVSYEQYF.